This section outlines one T cell receptor beta chain sequence together with its context. Recruits, aged 18 to 89 years, lived in 20 to 30 US areas. Which cohort a participant joined came from the clinical history participants gave. Per the original data handling: Reference gene primer amplification in the assay estimated nucleated cell counts. Using immunoSEQ multiplex PCR, the repertoire was profiled, and TCRdb retains in-frame clones only, with some absent. From that table come the V and J calls and clone size; the DNA was used to work out D and trimming. The repertoire holds fewer than 200,000 clones, with roughly nine tenths as singletons. This sample was taken from a study of blood T cell repertoires in COVID-19. In the study overall: COVID-19 samples, acute and convalescent, were from the United States, Italy and Spain.

This CDR3 is built from 15 residues. Trimming pared 0 bases from V and 3 bases from J, leaving 12 bases between. The germline V gene has CDR1 SGHKS and CDR2 YYEKEE (reference sequence). The gene calls are TRBV5-5 and TRBJ1-1, with a tentative D call TRBD1 (6 bases). The source is a human donor with acute COVID-19. The donor label of this sample is uncertain. The sequenced sample was PBMCs or T cells enriched from blood (not recorded which). CDR3 sequence (DNA): TGTGCCAGCAGCTTGGCCCCAGGGGAACACACTGAAGCTTTCTTT. This translates into CASSLAPGEHTEAFF. The full variable domain, with the rest looked up from reference TRBV5-5 and TRBJ1-1, is DAGVTQSPTHLIKTRGQQVTLRCSPISGHKSVSWYQQVLGQGPQFIFQYYEKEERGRGNFPDRFSARQFPNYSSELNVNALLLGDSALYLCASSLAPGEHTEAFFGQGTRLTVV.